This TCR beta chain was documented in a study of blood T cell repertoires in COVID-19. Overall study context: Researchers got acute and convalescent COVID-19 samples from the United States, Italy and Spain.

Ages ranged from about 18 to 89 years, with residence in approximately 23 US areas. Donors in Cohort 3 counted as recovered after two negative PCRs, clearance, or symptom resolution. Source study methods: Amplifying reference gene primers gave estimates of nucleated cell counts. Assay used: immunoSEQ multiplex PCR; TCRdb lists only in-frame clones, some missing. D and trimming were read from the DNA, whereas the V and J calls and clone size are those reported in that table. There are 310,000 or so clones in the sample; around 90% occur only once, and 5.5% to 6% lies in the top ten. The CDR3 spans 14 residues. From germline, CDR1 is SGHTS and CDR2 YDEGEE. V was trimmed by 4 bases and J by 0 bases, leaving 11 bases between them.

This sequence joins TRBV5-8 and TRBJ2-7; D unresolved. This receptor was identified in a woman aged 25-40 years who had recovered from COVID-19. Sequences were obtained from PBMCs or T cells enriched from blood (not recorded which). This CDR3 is CASSPWAGSYEQYF. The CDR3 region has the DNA TGTGCCAGCAGCCCGTGGGCAGGCTCCTACGAGCAGTACTTC.